This T cell receptor beta chain stems from a study of control samples from healthy donors and cancer patients. Only in-frame clones appear in the TCRdb table, and some are missing; sequencing was by immunoSEQ multiplex PCR. The profile shows about 86,000 clones, just over 90% of them singletons. V lost 1 base to trimming and J lost 4 bases, with 13 bases between them. CDR3 length equals 15 residues. Germline CDR1 is LNHDA and CDR2 is SQIVND (reference sequence). The material sequenced was blood. The chain employs TRBV19 and TRBJ1-1; D uncertain. The TCR sequence derives from a woman aged 25 to 39 in good health. DNA for the CDR3: TGTGCCAGTAGTATAGTTTTCCGGGGTAGCACTGAAGCTTTCTTT. Encoded protein: CASSIVFRGSTEAFF.